This T cell receptor (beta chain) derives from a study of siplizumab effects on memory and regulatory T cells. Study-wide points: With siplizumab, cumulative frequency of CD4+ memory-derived alloreactive sequences dropped significantly.

Measured with immunoSEQ multiplex PCR; TCRdb has only the in-frame clones, and not every one. Among over 100,000 clones listed, roughly 95% were seen once. V lost 3 bases and J 5 bases, leaving 13 bases between the germline ends. This CDR3 is 14 amino acids long. Looked up from germline, CDR1 is MNHNS and CDR2 is SASEGT. This clone was found once. Its antigen is unidentified. The chain has TRBV6-1 and TRBJ1-2, with D unclear. Sequencing input: non-Treg CD4+ T cells sorted from blood. This sequence originates from a human donor in good health. CDR3 protein: CASSDLDSSYGYTF. CDR3 nucleotides: TGTGCCAGCAGTGACCTAGACTCCTCTTATGGCTACACCTTC.